This passage covers 15 T cell receptor beta chains from one sample sequenced in a study of beta chain features in type 1 diabetes. The sequenced template was cDNA made from the entire isolated RNA. Repertoires were generated with immunoSEQ multiplex PCR, while TCRdb's copy carries only in-frame clones and drops some. The sample has around 710,000 clones, around 12% seen once. Antigen specificity for these receptors is unknown. Study-wide results and limits: People with Type 1 diabetes carried modestly yet significantly shorter TCRB CDR3s in all four CD4+ subsets.

The sequenced material came from naive CD4+ T cells from blood. The receptors shown here come from a man aged 25 to 40 with type 1 diabetes.

V and J are TRBV7-6 and TRBJ1-6; D not certain. The V end was cut by 2 bases, the J end by 6 bases, with 11 bases between. CDR1 is SGHVS and CDR2 is FNYEAQ in the germline V gene. This CDR3 is built from 15 residues. The chain's CDR3 is CASSLYASPNSPLHF. The CDR3 DNA follows: TGTGCCAGCAGCTTATATGCCTCTCCTAATTCACCCCTCCACTTT.

This clone appeared a few times. V and J are TRBV5-6 and TRBJ1-2, with D possibly TRBD1 on 6 matching bases. This CDR3 is 14 amino acids long. Germline V lookup: CDR1 SGHDT, CDR2 YYEEEE. Trimming left V 1 base short and J 4 bases short, with 11 bases between. CDR3 residues: CASSLRGAGYGYTF. CDR3 DNA: TGTGCCAGCAGCTTGAGGGGGGCCGGCTATGGCTACACCTTC.

The V call is TRBV19, the J call TRBJ2-7; 8 bases are shared with TRBD2. The CDR3 sequence is 15 residues long. The V segment lost 5 bases and the J segment 2 bases; nucleotides outside the gene matches: 8. Germline V gene data show CDR1 as LNHDA and CDR2 as SQIVND (reference sequence). As DNA, the CDR3 is TGTGCCAGTAGTGGCCCTCGGGAGGGGACCTACGAGCAGTACTTC. The encoded protein is CASSGPREGTYEQYF.

This clone was counted only a few times. The chain carries TRBV5-1 and TRBJ1-4, with TRBD1 as a possible D gene (5 bases). Germline V gives CDR1 SGHRS, CDR2 YFSETQ. The germline V and J ends were trimmed by 0 bases and 7 bases, with 13 bases remaining between them. The CDR3 has 15 amino acids. The CDR3 DNA is TGCGCCAGCAGCTTGGTAGGGGCAGAAGGTGAAAAACTGTTTTTT. This gives the protein CASSLVGAEGEKLFF.

Regarding this clone: The sample has other DNA sequences that encode this CDR3 too. V is TRBV7-2 and J is TRBJ2-5; D possibly corresponds to TRBD1 (5 bases). The germline V gene has CDR1 SGHTA and CDR2 FQGNSA. Trimming stripped 2 bases from V and 4 bases from J, with 8 bases between. This CDR3 is 13 amino acids long. CDR3 loop: CASSLSRAETQYF. CDR3 coding DNA: TGTGCCAGCAGCTTATCCAGGGCAGAGACCCAGTACTTC.

This clone was counted a few times. V gene TRBV28 combines with J gene TRBJ2-1, with 8 bases fitting TRBD2. The V gene end was trimmed by 6 bases and the J gene end by 2 bases; junction bases not matched to a gene: 9. This CDR3 spans 16 amino acids. Germline CDR1 and CDR2: MDHEN and SYDVKM. The CDR3 bases are TGTGCCAGCAGCCCCAGCGGCGGGGGGCCCTACAATGAGCAGTTCTTC. The encoded protein is CASSPSGGGPYNEQFF.

This clone was counted a few times. The DNA of the CDR3 is TGTGCCAGCAGCTTAGCCGGGAGGGAAGCTTTCTTT. Residues: CASSLAGREAFF. The chain uses TRBV11-3 and TRBJ1-1; D gene ambiguous. The V gene's germline CDR1 is SGHNT and CDR2 YENEEA. This CDR3 region has 12 residues. Trimming cost V 1 base and J 8 bases, with 8 bases left between them. Filled out from reference TRBV11-3 and TRBJ1-1, the complete variable domain reads EAGVVQSPRYKIIEKKQPVAFWCNPISGHNTLYWYLQNLGQGPELLIRYENEEAVDDSQLPKDRFSAERLKGVDSTLKIQPAELGDSAVYLCASSLAGREAFFGQGTRLTVV.

CDR3 in DNA: TGTGCCAGCAGGGCGGCGGCTAACACCGGGGAGCTGTTTTTT. Protein sequence: CASRAAANTGELFF. The rearrangement links TRBV2 to TRBJ2-2; the D is unclear. Trimming left V 6 bases short and J 2 bases short, with 10 bases between. The CDR3 is 14 residues long. The V gene's germline CDR1 is SNHLY and CDR2 FYNNEI. The full variable domain, rest sourced from reference TRBV2 and TRBJ2-2, is EPEVTQTPSHQVTQMGQEVILRCVPISNHLYFYWYRQILGQKVEFLVSFYNNEISEKSEIFDDQFSVERPDGSNFTLKIRSTKLEDSAMYFCASRAAANTGELFFGEGSRLTVL.

This clone occurred a few times. This sequence joins TRBV10-3 and TRBJ2-3; TRBD2 matches at 16 bases. CDR3 length: 21 residues. The trim removed 6 bases at V and 0 bases at J, leaving 15 bases unmatched. Germline V gives CDR1 ENHRY, CDR2 SYGVKD. CDR3 amino acids: CAIRPGTSGGASHQSTDTQYF. CDR3 DNA: TGTGCCATCAGGCCAGGGACTAGCGGGGGGGCATCGCACCAAAGCACAGATACGCAGTATTTT.

V usage is TRBV9 and J usage is TRBJ2-7; 10 nucleotides match TRBD1. Germline V gene lookup returns CDR1 SGDLS and CDR2 YYNGEE. The trim removed 3 bases at V and 3 bases at J, leaving 6 bases unmatched. The CDR3 contains 15 residues. The CDR3 here is CASSAAGQGIYEQYF. Written as DNA, the CDR3 is TGTGCCAGCAGCGCAGCGGGACAGGGGATCTACGAGCAGTACTTC.

This clone was observed a handful of times. The CDR3 is CASGTGLAKNIQYF. The DNA for the CDR3 is TGTGCCAGCGGAACAGGGCTCGCCAAAAACATTCAGTACTTC. V and J are TRBV5-4 and TRBJ2-4, with D perhaps matching TRBD1 (6 bases). Per the germline V gene, CDR1 is SGHNT and CDR2 is YYREEE (reference sequence). The CDR3 spans 14 residues. V was pared by 7 bases and J by 1 base, with 12 bases between. Looking up the rest from reference TRBV5-4 and TRBJ2-4 gives the full variable domain: ETGVTQSPTHLIKTRGQQVTLRCSSQSGHNTVSWYQQALGQGPQFIFQYYREEENGRGNFPPRFSGLQFPNYSSELNVNALELDDSALYLCASGTGLAKNIQYFGAGTRLSVL.

This sequence joins TRBV29-1 and TRBJ2-3; D may be TRBD2 (7 bases). The length of the CDR3 is 13 residues. CDR1 and CDR2 from the germline V gene are SQVTM and ANQGSEA. Trimming took 6 bases from V and 3 from J, leaving 13 bases between them. CDR3 amino acids: CSVLQGGTDTQYF. The CDR3 nucleotides read TGCAGCGTCCTACAGGGAGGGACAGATACGCAGTATTTT.

This clone was recorded a few times. This rearrangement joins TRBV7-2 to TRBJ2-1; a weak D match, TRBD1 (5 bases). Trimming took 6 bases from V and 4 from J, leaving 10 bases between them. The CDR3 runs 13 residues. Looked up from germline, CDR1 is SGHTA and CDR2 is FQGNSA. The CDR3 DNA sequence: TGTGCCAGCAGGACGCAGGGTTACAATGAGCAGTTCTTC. Residues: CASRTQGYNEQFF.

This chain joins TRBV11-3 and TRBJ2-7; D possibly corresponds to TRBD1 (6 bases). V dropped 5 bases and J dropped 5 bases, with 19 bases sitting between them. CDR1 and CDR2 from the germline V gene are SGHNT and YENEEA. This CDR3 is 15 amino acids long. CDR3 amino acids: CASSPSSGHPHEQYF. CDR3 nucleotide sequence: TGTGCCAGCAGCCCTTCCTCGGGACATCCCCACGAGCAGTACTTC. The variable domain in full, completed from reference TRBV11-3 and TRBJ2-7, reads EAGVVQSPRYKIIEKKQPVAFWCNPISGHNTLYWYLQNLGQGPELLIRYENEEAVDDSQLPKDRFSAERLKGVDSTLKIQPAELGDSAVYLCASSPSSGHPHEQYFGPGTRLTVT.

V and J are TRBV28 and TRBJ1-2; possible D gene TRBD1, 6 bases. CDR1 is MDHEN and CDR2 is SYDVKM in the germline V gene. Trimming left V 4 bases short and J 4 bases short, with 13 bases between. The CDR3 sequence is 14 residues long. The CDR3, as DNA: TGTGCCAGCAGTTCACAGGGTGAGGGCTATGGCTACACCTTC. Its translation is CASSSQGEGYGYTF.